What follows describes a single TCR beta chain. Antigen unknown. The PCR made use of 60 Vbeta and 13 Jbeta primers. Clones were sequenced by immunoSEQ multiplex PCR, and TCRdb holds only the in-frame ones, with some missing. The data show around 85,000 clones, 75% to 90% seen once. This sample is drawn from a study of cytomegalovirus exposure and HLA in healthy donors. Whole-study results and caveats: A cluster of highly shared sequence variants was likely a sequencing artifact. A few of the chains that were CMV-associated were confirmed in vitro to be specific for CMV antigens.

Trimming removed 4 bases from V and 1 base from J; junction bases left unmatched: 3. The germline gives CDR1 MGHRA, CDR2 YSYEKL. The CDR3 is 14 residues long. The origin of this receptor is a man aged 50 or older in good health and CMV-seropositive. Sequencing used PBMCs. V gene TRBV4-1 combines with J gene TRBJ2-5; 7 bases line up with TRBD1. The CDR3 DNA reads TGCGCCAGCAGCCTCGGGACAGTCCAAGAGACCCAGTACTTC. Its translation: CASSLGTVQETQYF.